The 26 T cell receptor beta chains presented below share a single source sample, sequenced in a study of OX40 agonist ivuxolimab in advanced cancers. TCRdb's copy holds only in-frame clones and misses some; the assay was immunoSEQ multiplex PCR. Of some 45,000 clones in the sample, around 85% are singletons; the top ten hold 15%. The sample in question was CD4+ or CD8+ T cells sorted from blood, obtained in a trial of the OX40 agonist ivuxolimab. Receptors were obtained from an adult with an advanced solid tumor such as melanoma, head and neck, liver or kidney cancer.

The genes are TRBV10-2 and TRBJ1-5; D unresolved. The CDR3 is 14 amino acids. Germline CDR1 and CDR2: WSHSY and SAAADI. Trimming removed 2 bases at V and 5 bases at J, with 10 bases between. CDR3 sequence reads: CASSEHPGDQPQHF. CDR3 coding DNA: TGCGCCAGCAGTGAGCACCCTGGGGATCAGCCCCAGCATTTT.

The V gene is TRBV9, the J gene TRBJ2-1, with D unresolved. The CDR3 runs 12 residues. Germline values: CDR1 SGDLS, CDR2 YYNGEE. V gave up 0 bases and J gave up 9 bases, with 7 bases separating them. This CDR3 reads CASSVGRTEQFF. The CDR3 bases are TGTGCCAGCAGCGTAGGTAGAACTGAGCAGTTCTTC.

This chain uses TRBV6-5 with TRBJ2-7; D uncertain. The V gene lost 0 bases and the J gene lost 5 bases, with 11 bases spanning the gap. Per the germline V gene, CDR1 is MNHEY and CDR2 is SVGAGI. The CDR3 has 14 residues. The CDR3 DNA is TGTGCCAGCAGTTACTCACCGAGTCCCCACGAGCAGTACTTC. It encodes CASSYSPSPHEQYF.

V gene TRBV7-9 combines with J gene TRBJ2-7; D is unclear. Trimming cost V 5 bases and J 2 bases, with 19 bases left between them. The germline V gene encodes CDR1 SEHNR and CDR2 FQNEAQ (reference sequence). The CDR3 consists of 16 residues. DNA for the CDR3: TGTGCCAGCAGCGCCGCAGGAGCGCGAGGAACCTACGAGCAGTACTTC. Protein product: CASSAAGARGTYEQYF.

CDR3 nucleotides: TGTGCCAGCAGTTTATGGAGGGAGGCAGACGAGCAGTACGTC. Translating it yields CASSLWREADEQYV. The chain couples TRBV28 to TRBJ2-7, with D perhaps TRBD2 (6 bases). Germline V gene sequence: CDR1 MDHEN, CDR2 SYDVKM. V was trimmed by 0 bases and J by 5 bases, leaving 11 bases between them. The CDR3 runs to 14 residues.

V is TRBV2 and J is TRBJ1-5; tentative D call: TRBD1 (6 bases). Trimming pared 3 bases from V and 6 bases from J, leaving 12 bases between. This CDR3 region has 14 residues. CDR1 SNHLY and CDR2 FYNNEI come from the germline V gene. CDR3 sequence (DNA): TGTGCCAGCAGTGACGTGGGAGGGGGTCAGCCCCAGCATTTT. Its translation: CASSDVGGGQPQHF.

The rearrangement joins TRBV18 to TRBJ2-5; 9 nucleotides agree with TRBD1. V was pared by 3 bases and J by 0 bases, with 5 bases of the junction left unmatched. This CDR3 has 16 residues. Germline assignment: CDR1 KGHSH and CDR2 LQKENI. The CDR3 loop reads CASSPGQGPYQETQYF. CDR3 nucleotide sequence: TGTGCCAGCTCACCGGGACAGGGACCGTACCAAGAGACCCAGTACTTC.

The V and J genes are TRBV7-9 and TRBJ2-1; either TRBD1 or TRBD2 may fit D (5 bases each). Germline V gene sequence: CDR1 SEHNR, CDR2 FQNEAQ (reference sequence). The V and J ends lost 1 base and 15 bases respectively, with 16 bases between them. The CDR3 has 13 residues. CDR3 nucleotides: TGTGCCAGCAGCTTAGGGGACCAGTCCGGGTGGTTCTTC. Translating it yields CASSLGDQSGWFF.

The rearrangement joins TRBV6-5 to TRBJ1-1; TRBD1 is a possible D gene (6 bases). Germline CDR1 reads MNHEY; CDR2 reads SVGAGI. Trimming stripped 5 bases from V and 6 bases from J, with 10 bases between. The CDR3 is made up of 12 amino acids. The CDR3, as DNA: TGTGCCAGCAGTCCGACAGGCCCTGAAGCTTTCTTT. Translation: CASSPTGPEAFF.

This chain connects TRBV27 to TRBJ1-1; perhaps TRBD1 as D (6 bases). The CDR3 is made up of 14 amino acids. Trimming took 2 bases from V and 5 from J, leaving 12 bases between them. Per germline, CDR1 MNHEY and CDR2 SMNVEV (reference sequence). The CDR3 coding sequence is TGTGCCAGCAGTTTAGGGGGGGGGCTTACTGAAGCTTTCTTT. Protein product: CASSLGGGLTEAFF.

This chain joins TRBV9 and TRBJ2-7, with 11 nucleotides matching TRBD2. CDR1 is SGDLS and CDR2 is YYNGEE in the germline V gene. This CDR3 region has 15 residues. Trimming at V came to 3 bases and at J to 0 bases, leaving 2 bases not matched to a gene. CDR3 nucleotide sequence: TGTGCCAGCAGCGCCGGGACTAGCGGCTCCTACGAGCAGTACTTC. Translated: CASSAGTSGSYEQYF. Combining the CDR3 with reference TRBV9 and TRBJ2-7 gives the whole variable domain DSGVTQTPKHLITATGQRVTLRCSPRSGDLSVYWYQQSLDQGLQFLIQYYNGEERAKGNILERFSAQQFPDLHSELNLSSLELGDSALYFCASSAGTSGSYEQYFGPGTRLTVT.

This chain links TRBV19 with TRBJ2-3, with TRBD1 as a possible D gene (7 bases). The CDR3 contains 15 residues. The germline gives CDR1 LNHDA, CDR2 SQIVND (reference sequence). The V end was cut by 5 bases, the J end by 6 bases, with 18 bases between. CDR3 protein: CASSYAAGGTDTQYF. The CDR3 DNA is TGTGCCAGTAGTTACGCGGCAGGGGGGACGGATACGCAGTATTTT.

The chain is built from TRBV19 and TRBJ1-1; D is undetermined. Trimming removed 5 bases at V and 0 bases at J, with 13 bases between. Germline V gives CDR1 LNHDA, CDR2 SQIVND (reference sequence). The CDR3 length is 15 residues. The CDR3 loop is CASSRANHLNTEAFF. In nucleotides, the CDR3 is TGTGCCAGTAGTCGGGCCAACCACCTGAACACTGAAGCTTTCTTT. Supplemented by reference TRBV19 and TRBJ1-1, the full variable domain reads DGGITQSPKYLFRKEGQNVTLSCEQNLNHDAMYWYRQDPGQGLRLIYYSQIVNDFQKGDIAEGYSVSREKKESFPLTVTSAQKNPTAFYLCASSRANHLNTEAFFGQGTRLTVV.

This rearrangement joins TRBV11-2 to TRBJ1-4; TRBD1 matches 7 bases. V shed 0 bases, J shed 5 bases, and the junction held 6 bases outside the gene matches. This CDR3 contains 16 residues. Germline V gene sequence: CDR1 SGHAT, CDR2 FQNNGV. Here the CDR3 reads CASSLESWDRNEKLFF. The CDR3 DNA reads as TGTGCCAGCAGCTTAGAGTCTTGGGACAGAAATGAAAAACTGTTTTTT.

The gene calls are TRBV7-6 and TRBJ2-7; D is uncertain. The V gene's germline CDR1 is SGHVS and CDR2 FNYEAQ. V lost 5 bases and J lost 3, with 20 bases in between. This CDR3 has 16 residues. CDR3 bases: TGTGCCAGCAGCCCAATAGAGTCCGGCTCTCGCTACGAGCAGTACTTC. It is translated as CASSPIESGSRYEQYF.

The rearrangement uses TRBV18 and TRBJ2-2; D unresolved. Trimming shortened V by 2 bases and J by 5 bases, and 0 bases separated the two germline ends. This CDR3 has 11 residues. Germline values: CDR1 KGHSH, CDR2 LQKENI. The CDR3 region is CASSPTGELFF. The CDR3 DNA reads TGTGCCAGCTCACCAACCGGGGAGCTGTTTTTT.

The rearrangement links TRBV19 to TRBJ2-7, with D maybe TRBD1 (5 bases). The germline V gene encodes CDR1 LNHDA and CDR2 SQIVND (reference sequence). The CDR3 is 15 amino acids. V lost 4 bases and J lost 2, with 15 bases in between. Here the CDR3 reads CASSKDSGKAYEQYF. The CDR3 DNA reads TGTGCCAGTAGTAAAGACAGTGGGAAAGCCTACGAGCAGTACTTC.

This clone was seen more than once but under ten times. This chain connects TRBV5-6 to TRBJ2-7; D ambiguous. Germline V gene lookup returns CDR1 SGHDT and CDR2 YYEEEE. The V gene lost 0 bases and the J gene lost 6 bases, with 10 bases spanning the gap. The CDR3 totals 13 residues. The CDR3 DNA is TGTGCCAGCAGCTTGGGGGTTGGTATCGAGCAGTACTTC. It yields the protein CASSLGVGIEQYF.

This chain links TRBV28 with TRBJ1-1; D remains ambiguous. This CDR3 has 11 residues. V lost 6 bases and J lost 1, with 3 bases in between. Per germline, CDR1 MDHEN and CDR2 SYDVKM. For the CDR3, the DNA is TGTGCCAGCAGGGAGAACACTGAAGCTTTCTTT. Its translation is CASRENTEAFF.

The chain combines TRBV27 with TRBJ2-1, with D possibly TRBD2 on 5 matching bases. Germline values: CDR1 MNHEY, CDR2 SMNVEV (reference sequence). This CDR3 has 17 residues. V lost 2 bases, J lost 2 bases, and 16 bases lay in between. CDR3 sequence (DNA): TGTGCCAGCAGTTTAAGCCACGCTAGCAGCGCCTACAATGAGCAGTTCTTC. It translates to CASSLSHASSAYNEQFF.

This chain connects TRBV7-9 to TRBJ2-5; 7 bases are shared with TRBD2. This CDR3 spans 13 amino acids. The germline V gene encodes CDR1 SEHNR and CDR2 FQNEAQ (reference sequence). J lost 3 bases, V lost 5 bases, and 3 bases had no gene match. CDR3 in amino acids: CASSPSGEETQYF. The CDR3 bases are TGTGCCAGCAGCCCGAGCGGGGAAGAGACCCAGTACTTC.

V usage is TRBV9 and J usage is TRBJ2-5; D unclear. The closer fit of TRBJ2-7 to the DNA end suggests the J call may be wrong. Looked up from germline, CDR1 is SGDLS and CDR2 is YYNGEE. The CDR3 is 13 residues long. CDR3 in amino acids: CASSPSSPYEQYF. In DNA, the CDR3 is TGTGCCAGCAGCCCTTCCTCTCCCTACGAGCAGTACTTC.

The chain carries TRBV6-1 and TRBJ2-7; D remains unclear. This CDR3 contains 14 residues. CDR1 is MNHNS, CDR2 SASEGT, per germline. V shed 3 bases and J shed 4 bases, with 13 bases lying between them. CDR3 protein: CASSDYNLSYEQYF. In DNA form, the CDR3 reads TGTGCCAGCAGTGACTATAACCTTTCGTACGAGCAGTACTTC.

The chain combines TRBV7-6 with TRBJ2-3; 7 nucleotides match TRBD1. Trimming took 3 bases from V and 1 from J; bases not matched to a gene: 1. The CDR3 runs 14 residues. CDR1 and CDR2 from the germline V gene are SGHVS and FNYEAQ. The CDR3 spells CASSFTGGTDTQYF. CDR3 DNA: TGTGCCAGCAGCTTTACAGGGGGCACAGATACGCAGTATTTT.

Here the CDR3 reads CASSYSKGSNYGYTF. DNA for the CDR3: TGTGCCAGCAGTTACTCAAAGGGATCTAACTATGGCTACACCTTC. V usage is TRBV6-5 and J usage is TRBJ1-2, with D unclear. This CDR3 has 15 residues. Germline V gives CDR1 MNHEY, CDR2 SVGAGI. Trimming pared 0 bases from V and 0 bases from J, leaving 8 bases between.

The chain is built from TRBV27 and TRBJ2-5; D is undetermined. The CDR3 totals 12 residues. Germline CDR1 is MNHEY and CDR2 is SMNVEV (reference sequence). Trimming shortened V by 7 bases and J by 5 bases, and 11 bases separated the two germline ends. The CDR3 coding sequence is TGTGCCAGCAAAGGAGTTCGGGAGACCCAGTACTTC. Its protein product is CASKGVRETQYF.